The next 17 T cell receptor beta chains were all read from a single sample in a study of shared clonotypes between healthy human individuals. Only in-frame clones appear in the TCRdb table, and some are missing; sequencing was by immunoSEQ multiplex PCR. Of roughly 1,500,000 clones in the sample, around 98% were seen once. Source material: naive CD4+ T cells sorted from blood. The subset is: CD45RA+ positively selected. These receptors all come from a man in his thirties or forties in good health.

This chain links TRBV5-4 with TRBJ2-5; 7 bases are shared with TRBD1. Trimming took 6 bases from V and 5 from J; bases not matched to a gene: 13. Germline CDR1 and CDR2: SGHNT and YYREEE (reference sequence). The CDR3 covers 15 residues. Written as DNA, the CDR3 is TGTGCCAGCAACAAAGAGGGGGCGCCGGGGGAGACCCAGTACTTC. Translating gives CASNKEGAPGETQYF.

As concerns this clone: The sample has other DNA sequences that encode this CDR3 too. The V call is TRBV7-2, the J call TRBJ2-1; D uncertain. CDR3 length: 14 residues. Germline CDR1 SGHTA, CDR2 FQGNSA. The V end was cut by 3 bases, the J end by 0 bases, with 6 bases between. The CDR3 DNA sequence: TGTGCCAGCAGCTTGGTGAGCTCCTACAATGAGCAGTTCTTC. Encoded protein: CASSLVSSYNEQFF.

The CDR3 region is CASSVGTWQGQFF. The CDR3 DNA is TGTGCCAGCAGCGTAGGAACGTGGCAAGGGCAGTTCTTC. The rearrangement joins TRBV9 to TRBJ2-1; no clear D gene. V lost 0 bases and J 12 bases, leaving 13 bases between the germline ends. Germline V CDR1 and CDR2: SGDLS, YYNGEE. The CDR3 spans 13 residues.

The chain links TRBV5-4 to TRBJ2-1, with 10 bases identical to TRBD2. Germline CDR1 reads SGHNT; CDR2 reads YYREEE (reference sequence). This CDR3 contains 15 residues. Trimming cost V 4 bases and J 2 bases; bases outside gene matches: 3. CDR3 bases: TGTGCCAGCAGCCAGACTAGCGGGCCCTACAATGAGCAGTTCTTC. It specifies CASSQTSGPYNEQFF.

A note on this clone: Other DNA sequences within the sample encode an identical CDR3. This chain uses TRBV9 with TRBJ1-5; no clear D gene. The CDR3 contains 13 residues. Between the trimmed V and J ends, which lost 0 bases and 3 bases, there was a span of 4 bases. Germline CDR1 reads SGDLS; CDR2 reads YYNGEE. CDR3 sequence reads: CASSVGLNQPQHF. DNA for the CDR3: TGTGCCAGCAGCGTAGGACTCAATCAGCCCCAGCATTTT.

V gene TRBV19 combines with J gene TRBJ2-1; 9 nucleotides line up with TRBD2. The CDR3 totals 15 residues. The V gene's germline CDR1 is LNHDA and CDR2 SQIVND (reference sequence). Trimming cost V 5 bases and J 6 bases; bases outside gene matches: 8. The DNA of the CDR3 is TGTGCCAGTAGTCTAGGACTAGCGACGGGCAATGAGCAGTTCTTC. Protein sequence: CASSLGLATGNEQFF.

The genes are TRBV5-1 and TRBJ2-2, with D possibly being TRBD2 (6 bases). Germline V gene data show CDR1 as SGHRS and CDR2 as YFSETQ. The CDR3 spans 17 residues. Trimming stripped 5 bases from V and 3 bases from J, with 20 bases between. Here the CDR3 reads CASSRMREGRDTGELFF. The CDR3 DNA is TGCGCCAGCAGTCGAATGCGGGAAGGGCGGGACACCGGGGAGCTGTTTTTT.

J is TRBJ2-7 and V is TRBV19, with 8 bases fitting TRBD2. CDR1 is LNHDA and CDR2 is SQIVND in the germline V gene (reference sequence). CDR3 length: 13 amino acids. V trimming: 6 bases; J trimming: 2 bases; junction bases outside the gene matches: 3. This CDR3 reads CASRRGLAYEQYF. CDR3 coding DNA: TGTGCCAGTAGAAGGGGACTAGCCTACGAGCAGTACTTC.

The V call is TRBV18, the J call TRBJ2-4; 8 nucleotides line up with TRBD1. The V gene's germline CDR1 is KGHSH and CDR2 LQKENI. V shed 4 bases and J 8 bases; nucleotides not matched to a gene: 7. The CDR3 is made up of 14 amino acids. The CDR3 DNA reads TGTGCCAGCTCACGAAACGGACAGGGAGACATTCAGTACTTC. This encodes CASSRNGQGDIQYF.

This chain connects TRBV6-1 to TRBJ2-5; D is unclear. Germline loops: CDR1 MNHNS, CDR2 SASEGT. CDR3 length equals 8 residues. The CDR3 here is CVTRTQYF. The CDR3 DNA reads as TGTGTTACCCGGACCCAGTACTTC.

The J gene is TRBJ2-7, the V gene TRBV23-1; D remains ambiguous. TRBV23-1 is designated an ORF whose function remains uncertain. The length of the CDR3 is 16 residues. The ends were cut back, 1 base at V and 3 bases at J, with 16 bases in the middle. CDR3 region: CASSQFRSSSLYEQYF. In DNA, the CDR3 is TGCGCCAGCAGTCAATTCAGGTCCAGCAGCCTCTACGAGCAGTACTTC.

The genes are TRBV5-1 and TRBJ2-2, with unresolved D. The germline V gene has CDR1 SGHRS and CDR2 YFSETQ. The CDR3 sequence is 14 residues long. Trimming stripped 4 bases from V and 7 bases from J, with 14 bases between. The CDR3 protein is CASSGHSNGGELFF. CDR3 bases: TGCGCCAGCAGCGGTCACTCGAACGGCGGGGAGCTGTTTTTT. Combining the CDR3 with reference TRBV5-1 and TRBJ2-2 gives the whole variable domain KAGVTQTPRYLIKTRGQQVTLSCSPISGHRSVSWYQQTPGQGLQFLFEYFSETQRNKGNFPGRFSGRQFSNSRSEMNVSTLELGDSALYLCASSGHSNGGELFFGEGSRLTVL.

The chain has TRBV11-1 and TRBJ2-1; 10 nucleotides match TRBD2. The CDR3 totals 15 residues. Germline CDR1 reads SGHAT; CDR2 reads FQDESV (reference sequence). V was pared by 5 bases and J by 7 bases, with 8 bases of the junction left unmatched. CDR3 DNA sequence: TGTGCCAGCAGCCCCCCTAGCGGGAGAGGGAATGAGCAGTTCTTC. As protein: CASSPPSGRGNEQFF.

The rearrangement joins TRBV4-3 to TRBJ1-4; D is possibly TRBD1 (5 bases). V lost 0 bases to trimming and J lost 7 bases, with 12 bases between them. CDR1 and CDR2 (germline): LGHNA, YSLEER. This CDR3 has 15 amino acids. CDR3 region: CASSQDHRSGEKLFF. The CDR3 DNA is TGCGCCAGCAGCCAAGATCACAGGTCGGGTGAAAAACTGTTTTTT.

The chain combines TRBV6-6 with TRBJ1-5; D is uncertain. The length of the CDR3 is 14 residues. CDR1 is MNHNY, CDR2 SVGAGI, per germline (reference sequence). Trimming removed 0 bases at V and 6 bases at J, with 9 bases between. The chain's CDR3 is CASSYSGSAQPQHF. CDR3 coding DNA: TGTGCCAGCAGTTACTCCGGTTCTGCTCAGCCCCAGCATTTT.

This sequence joins TRBV29-1 and TRBJ1-2; D remains ambiguous. The germline CDR1 and CDR2 sequences are SQVTM and ANQGSEA. There are 12 residues in the CDR3. Trimming shortened V by 7 bases and J by 7 bases, and 16 bases separated the two germline ends. The CDR3 DNA sequence: TGCAGCGGGGCGGAGGGTTCGTCTGGCTACACCTTC. Protein product: CSGAEGSSGYTF.

V usage is TRBV11-1 and J usage is TRBJ2-2; the D gene is possibly TRBD1 (5 bases). From germline, CDR1 is SGHAT and CDR2 FQDESV (reference sequence). The CDR3 covers 15 residues. Between the trimmed V and J ends, which lost 1 base and 5 bases, there was a span of 11 bases. In DNA, the CDR3 is TGTGCCAGCAGCTTAGACAGTCCAGGGACCGGGGAGCTGTTTTTT. Encoded protein: CASSLDSPGTGELFF.